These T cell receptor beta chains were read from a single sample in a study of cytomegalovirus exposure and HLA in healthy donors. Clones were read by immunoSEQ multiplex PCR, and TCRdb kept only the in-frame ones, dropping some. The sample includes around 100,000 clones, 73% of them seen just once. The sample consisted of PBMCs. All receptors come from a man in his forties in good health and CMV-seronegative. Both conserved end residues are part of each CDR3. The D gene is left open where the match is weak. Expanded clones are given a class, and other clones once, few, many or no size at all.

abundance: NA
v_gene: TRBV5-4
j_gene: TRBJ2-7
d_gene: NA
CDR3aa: CASSLGGRYEQYF
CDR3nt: TGTGCCAGCAGCCTCGGGGGAAGGTACGAGCAGTACTTC

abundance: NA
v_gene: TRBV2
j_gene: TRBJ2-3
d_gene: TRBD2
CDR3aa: CASSDGLAGGQDTQYF
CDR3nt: TGTGCCAGCAGTGACGGCCTAGCGGGGGGGCAAGATACGCAGTATTTT

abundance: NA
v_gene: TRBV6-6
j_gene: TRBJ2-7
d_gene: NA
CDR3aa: CASIGGGGRYEQYF
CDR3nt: TGTGCCAGCATCGGTGGGGGGGGCCGGTACGAGCAGTACTTC

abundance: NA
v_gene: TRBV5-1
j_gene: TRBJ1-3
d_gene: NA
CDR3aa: CASSSGLTGTGNTIYF
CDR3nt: TGCGCCAGCAGCAGCGGACTAACGGGAACTGGAAACACCATATATTTT

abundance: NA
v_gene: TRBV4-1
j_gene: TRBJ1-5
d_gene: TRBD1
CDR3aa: CASSQEAGGFSNQPQHF
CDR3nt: TGCGCCAGCAGCCAAGAAGCAGGGGGCTTCAGCAATCAGCCCCAGCATTTT

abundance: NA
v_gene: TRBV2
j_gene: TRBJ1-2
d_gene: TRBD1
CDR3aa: CASSQNRDRAGYTF
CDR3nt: TGTGCCAGCAGTCAAAACCGGGACAGGGCTGGCTACACCTTC

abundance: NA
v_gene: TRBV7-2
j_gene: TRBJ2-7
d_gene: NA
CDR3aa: CASSLAPGGPYEQYF
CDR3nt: TGTGCCAGCAGCTTAGCGCCAGGGGGGCCCTACGAGCAGTACTTC

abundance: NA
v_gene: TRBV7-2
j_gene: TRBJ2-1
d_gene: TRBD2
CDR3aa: CASSLLGGGAGYEQFF
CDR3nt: TGTGCCAGCAGCTTACTTGGCGGGGGGGCGGGCTATGAGCAGTTCTTC

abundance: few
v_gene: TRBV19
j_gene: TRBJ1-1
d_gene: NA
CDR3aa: CASSLGGSTEAFF
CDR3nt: TGTGCCAGTAGTTTGGGGGGGAGCACTGAAGCTTTCTTT

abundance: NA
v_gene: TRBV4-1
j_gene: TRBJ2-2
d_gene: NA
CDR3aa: CASSQDGLGNTGELFF
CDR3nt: TGCGCCAGCAGCCAAGATGGCCTAGGAAACACCGGGGAGCTGTTTTTT

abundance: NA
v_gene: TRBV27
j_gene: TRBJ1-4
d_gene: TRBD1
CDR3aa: CASSSRQGVEKLFF
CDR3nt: TGTGCCAGCAGTTCAAGACAGGGGGTTGAAAAACTGTTTTTT

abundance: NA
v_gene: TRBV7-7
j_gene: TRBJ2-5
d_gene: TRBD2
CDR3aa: CASSLLAGGQSETQYF
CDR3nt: TGTGCCAGCAGCCTACTAGCGGGGGGCCAGTCGGAGACCCAGTACTTC

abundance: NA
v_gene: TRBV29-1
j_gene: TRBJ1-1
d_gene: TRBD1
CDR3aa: CSVAQGWAMNTEAFF
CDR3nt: TGCAGCGTTGCACAGGGGTGGGCAATGAACACTGAAGCTTTCTTT

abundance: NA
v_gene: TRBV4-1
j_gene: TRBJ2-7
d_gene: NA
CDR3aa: CASSQGLNYEQYF
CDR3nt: TGCGCCAGCAGCCAAGGACTAAATTACGAGCAGTACTTC

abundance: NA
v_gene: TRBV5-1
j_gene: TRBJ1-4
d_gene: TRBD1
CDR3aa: CASSGQGASEKLFF
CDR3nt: TGCGCCAGCAGCGGACAGGGGGCATCTGAAAAACTGTTTTTT

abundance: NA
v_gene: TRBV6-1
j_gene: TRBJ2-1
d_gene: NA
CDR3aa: CASFPGEGDEQFF
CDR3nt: TGTGCCAGTTTCCCAGGGGAAGGTGATGAGCAGTTCTTC

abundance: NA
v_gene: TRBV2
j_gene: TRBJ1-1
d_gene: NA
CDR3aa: CASKQGWGTEAFF
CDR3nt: TGTGCCAGTAAACAGGGTTGGGGCACTGAAGCTTTCTTT

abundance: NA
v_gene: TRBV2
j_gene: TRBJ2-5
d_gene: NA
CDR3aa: CASRRIGETQYF
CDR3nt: TGTGCCAGCAGGAGGATAGGCGAGACCCAGTACTTC

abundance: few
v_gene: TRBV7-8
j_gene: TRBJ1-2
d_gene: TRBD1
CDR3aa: CASSLALRTGGNNYGYTF
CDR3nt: TGTGCCAGCAGCTTAGCTTTAAGGACAGGGGGGAATAACTATGGCTACACCTTC

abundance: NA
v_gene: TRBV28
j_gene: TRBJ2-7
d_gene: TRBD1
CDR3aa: CASSLQGQTYEQYF
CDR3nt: TGTGCCAGCAGTTTACAGGGACAGACCTACGAGCAGTACTTC

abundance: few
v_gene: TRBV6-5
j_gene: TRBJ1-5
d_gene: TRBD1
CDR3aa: CASSQGVGNQPQHF
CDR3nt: TGTGCCAGCAGTCAGGGGGTAGGCAATCAGCCCCAGCATTTT

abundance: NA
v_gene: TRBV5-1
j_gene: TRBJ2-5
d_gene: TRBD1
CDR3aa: CASSATGVETQYF
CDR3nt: TGCGCCAGCAGCGCGACAGGGGTGGAGACCCAGTACTTC

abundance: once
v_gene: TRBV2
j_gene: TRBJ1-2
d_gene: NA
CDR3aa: CASSEIQNYGYTF
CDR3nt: TGTGCCAGCAGTGAAATCCAGAACTATGGCTACACCTTC

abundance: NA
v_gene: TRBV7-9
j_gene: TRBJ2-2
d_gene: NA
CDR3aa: CASSLGASSGELFF
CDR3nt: TGTGCCAGCAGCTTAGGTGCGTCTTCTGGGGAGCTGTTTTTT

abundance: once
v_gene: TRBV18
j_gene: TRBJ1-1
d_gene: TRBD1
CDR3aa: CASSHGGGQGEAFF
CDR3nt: TGTGCCAGCTCCCACGGAGGGGGACAGGGTGAAGCTTTCTTT

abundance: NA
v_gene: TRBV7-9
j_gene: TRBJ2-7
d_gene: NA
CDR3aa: CASSSHISYPGPSGEQYF
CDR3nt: TGTGCCAGCAGCTCTCACATTAGTTATCCGGGCCCTTCAGGGGAGCAGTACTTC

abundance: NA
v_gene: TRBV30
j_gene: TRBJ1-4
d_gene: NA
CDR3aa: CAWSVQGPTNEKLFF
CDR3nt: TGTGCCTGGAGTGTACAGGGTCCAACTAATGAAAAACTGTTTTTT

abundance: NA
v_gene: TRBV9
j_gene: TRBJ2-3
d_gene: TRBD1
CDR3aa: CASSARQGGTDTQYF
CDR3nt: TGTGCCAGCAGCGCCCGACAGGGTGGCACAGATACGCAGTATTTT

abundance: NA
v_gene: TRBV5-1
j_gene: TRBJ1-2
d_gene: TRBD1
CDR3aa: CASSLRDREGEGYTF
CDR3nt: TGCGCCAGCAGCCTTCGGGACAGGGAAGGAGAAGGCTACACCTTC

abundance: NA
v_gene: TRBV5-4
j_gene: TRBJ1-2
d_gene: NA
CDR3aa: CASSPGHTNNYGYTF
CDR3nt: TGTGCCAGCAGCCCGGGACACACAAATAACTATGGCTACACCTTC

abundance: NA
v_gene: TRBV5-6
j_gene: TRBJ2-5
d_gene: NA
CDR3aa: CASSLMDFWETQYF
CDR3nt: TGTGCCAGCAGCTTGATGGACTTCTGGGAGACCCAGTACTTC

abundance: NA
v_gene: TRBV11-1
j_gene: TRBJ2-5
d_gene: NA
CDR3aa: CASSLLTGEETQYF
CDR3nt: TGTGCCAGCAGCTTATTAACGGGGGAGGAGACCCAGTACTTC

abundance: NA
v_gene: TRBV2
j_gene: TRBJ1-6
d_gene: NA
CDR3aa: CASSEDDWANSPLHF
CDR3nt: TGTGCCAGCAGTGAAGACGATTGGGCAAATTCACCCCTCCACTTT

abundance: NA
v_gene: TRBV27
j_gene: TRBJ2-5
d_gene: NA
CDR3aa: CASSPLDSLEETQYF
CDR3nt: TGTGCCAGCAGTCCCTTGGATAGCTTAGAAGAGACCCAGTACTTC

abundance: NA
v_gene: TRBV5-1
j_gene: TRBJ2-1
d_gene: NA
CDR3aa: CASSLNGYNEQFF
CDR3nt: TGCGCCAGCAGCTTGAACGGGTACAATGAGCAGTTCTTC

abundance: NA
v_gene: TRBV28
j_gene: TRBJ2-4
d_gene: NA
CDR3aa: CASSMRGRGENIQYF
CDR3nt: TGTGCCAGCAGTATGCGGGGACGAGGCGAAAACATTCAGTACTTC

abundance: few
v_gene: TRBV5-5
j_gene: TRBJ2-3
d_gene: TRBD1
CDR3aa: CASRKPGQRTDTQYF
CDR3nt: TGTGCCAGCAGAAAGCCGGGACAGCGCACAGATACGCAGTATTTT

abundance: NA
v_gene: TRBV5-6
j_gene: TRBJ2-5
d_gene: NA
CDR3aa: CASSAGVPGTQYF
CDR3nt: TGTGCCAGCAGCGCCGGGGTCCCCGGGACCCAGTACTTC

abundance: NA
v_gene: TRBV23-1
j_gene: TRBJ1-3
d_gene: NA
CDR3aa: CASSQGARGNTIYF
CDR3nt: TGCGCCAGCAGTCAGGGGGCACGAGGAAACACCATATATTTT

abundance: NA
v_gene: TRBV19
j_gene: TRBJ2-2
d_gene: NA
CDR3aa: CASSIPGSVGELFF
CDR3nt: TGTGCCAGTAGTATCCCGGGGTCGGTCGGGGAGCTGTTTTTT

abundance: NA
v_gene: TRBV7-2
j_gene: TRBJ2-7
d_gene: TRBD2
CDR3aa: CASSLEWGGSEQYF
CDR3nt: TGTGCCAGCAGCTTAGAGTGGGGGGGTTCCGAGCAGTACTTC

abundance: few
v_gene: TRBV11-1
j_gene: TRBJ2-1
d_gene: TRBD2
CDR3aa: CASSLRLAAYNEQFF
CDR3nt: TGTGCCAGCAGTCTTCGACTAGCGGCATACAATGAGCAGTTCTTC